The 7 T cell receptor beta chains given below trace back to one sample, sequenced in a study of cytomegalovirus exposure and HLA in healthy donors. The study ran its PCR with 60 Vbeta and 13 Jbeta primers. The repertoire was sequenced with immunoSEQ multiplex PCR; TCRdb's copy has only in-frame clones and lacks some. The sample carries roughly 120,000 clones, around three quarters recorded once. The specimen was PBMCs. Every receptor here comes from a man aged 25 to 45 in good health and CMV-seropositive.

Here the CDR3 reads CASRTRTSGSETQYF. In DNA, the CDR3 is TGTGCCAGCAGGACGAGGACTAGCGGGAGTGAGACCCAGTACTTC. The chain uses TRBV28 and TRBJ2-5; 13 bases map to TRBD2. J was trimmed by 5 bases and V by 6 bases; bases with no gene match: 6. CDR1 MDHEN and CDR2 SYDVKM come from the germline V gene. The CDR3 spans 15 residues.

The CDR3 loop reads CASSLTENYGYTF. In nucleotides, the CDR3 is TGTGCCAGCAGCTTGACAGAGAACTATGGCTACACCTTC. The chain recombines TRBV7-3 with TRBJ1-2; D perhaps matches TRBD1 (5 bases). The CDR3 covers 13 residues. Germline V gene data show CDR1 as SGHTA and CDR2 as FQGTGA. Trimming shortened V by 3 bases and J by 2 bases, and 7 bases separated the two germline ends.

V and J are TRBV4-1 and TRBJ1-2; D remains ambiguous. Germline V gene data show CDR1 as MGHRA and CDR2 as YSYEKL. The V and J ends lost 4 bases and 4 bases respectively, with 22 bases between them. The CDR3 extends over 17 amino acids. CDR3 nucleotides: TGCGCCAGCAGCCGCATTCCAAGAGGCGGCGAGTTCTATGGCTACACCTTC. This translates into CASSRIPRGGEFYGYTF.

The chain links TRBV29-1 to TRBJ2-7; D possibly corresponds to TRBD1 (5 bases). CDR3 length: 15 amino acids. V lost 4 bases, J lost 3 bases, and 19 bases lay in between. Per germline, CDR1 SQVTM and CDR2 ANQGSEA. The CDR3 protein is CSVVAQAEVFYEQYF. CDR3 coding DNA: TGCAGCGTTGTCGCACAGGCCGAAGTATTCTACGAGCAGTACTTC.

CDR3 bases: TGTGCCAGCAGCATAAAACCGGGACTAGTGGAGTATTTT. Translated: CASSIKPGLVEYF. The J gene is TRBJ2-3, the V gene TRBV5-6; TRBD2 matches 8 bases. The CDR3 has 13 residues. V shed 4 bases, J shed 13 bases, and the junction held 11 bases outside the gene matches. Germline lookup yields CDR1 SGHDT and CDR2 YYEEEE.

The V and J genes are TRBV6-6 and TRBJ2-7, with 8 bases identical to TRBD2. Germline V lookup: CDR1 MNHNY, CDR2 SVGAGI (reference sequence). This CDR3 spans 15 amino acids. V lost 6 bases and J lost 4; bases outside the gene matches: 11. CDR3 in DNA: TGTGCCAGCAGAACAGAGGGACTAGTCGCATACGAGCAGTACTTC. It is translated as CASRTEGLVAYEQYF.

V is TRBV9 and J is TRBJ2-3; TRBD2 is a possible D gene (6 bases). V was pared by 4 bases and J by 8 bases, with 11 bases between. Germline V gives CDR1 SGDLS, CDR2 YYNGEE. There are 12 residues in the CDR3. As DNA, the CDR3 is TGTGCCAGCAGCCCGACTAGTGGTACGCAGTATTTT. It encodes CASSPTSGTQYF.